These 6 T cell receptor beta chains were all obtained from the same sample, sequenced in a study of blood T cell dynamics during melanoma immunotherapy. Time point of the sample: week 3, after first cycle of checkpoint inhibitor. The method was immunoSEQ multiplex PCR; TCRdb's version includes in-frame clones alone and lacks a portion of them. The repertoire holds some 4,300 clones, with 88% as singletons. The specimen was blood, collected from a patient treated with checkpoint blockade. These TCRs come from a human donor with melanoma.

This chain uses TRBV6-5 with TRBJ1-3; D is unclear. The CDR3 is made up of 15 amino acids. Trimming took off 0 bases at V and 0 bases at J, with 6 bases between the two ends. CDR1 and CDR2 from the germline V gene are MNHEY and SVGAGI. CDR3 in DNA: TGTGCCAGCAGTTACTCCACAGCCTCTGGAAACACCATATATTTT. Protein product: CASSYSTASGNTIYF.

Concerning this clone: Other DNA sequences within the sample encode an identical CDR3. J is TRBJ1-1 and V is TRBV11-3; D is possibly TRBD1 (5 bases). Between the trimmed V and J ends, which lost 1 base and 2 bases, there was a span of 5 bases. The CDR3 is made up of 13 amino acids. Germline V gene sequence: CDR1 SGHNT, CDR2 YENEEA. The CDR3 nucleotides read TGTGCCAGCAGCTTAGGGGGCAACACTGAAGCTTTCTTT. As protein: CASSLGGNTEAFF.

The V call is TRBV6-5, the J call TRBJ2-3; possible D gene TRBD1, 6 bases. CDR1 is MNHEY and CDR2 is SVGAGI in the germline V gene. CDR3 size: 13 residues. V was shortened by 6 bases and J by 5 bases, with 12 bases between the two germline ends. CDR3 coding DNA: TGTGCCAGCAGGAAACAGGGAGTAGATACGCAGTATTTT. It codes for CASRKQGVDTQYF.

CDR3 residues: CASSLDDPRGDEQFF. The CDR3 DNA reads as TGTGCCAGCAGCTTAGATGACCCCCGTGGGGATGAGCAGTTCTTC. This chain links TRBV11-2 with TRBJ2-1; D unclear. In germline, CDR1 is SGHAT, CDR2 FQNNGV. The CDR3 sequence is 15 residues long. V dropped 0 bases and J dropped 8 bases, with 14 bases sitting between them. The complete variable domain, with remaining parts taken from reference TRBV11-2 and TRBJ2-1, reads EAGVAQSPRYKIIEKRQSVAFWCNPISGHATLYWYQQILGQGPKLLIQFQNNGVVDDSQLPKDRFSAERLKGVDSTLKIQPAKLEDSAVYLCASSLDDPRGDEQFFGPGTRLTVL.

The genes are TRBV4-3 and TRBJ2-7; D gene unclear. Germline V gene data show CDR1 as LGHNA and CDR2 as YSLEER. The CDR3 loop spans 12 amino acids. V lost 2 bases to trimming and J lost 3 bases, with 5 bases between them. The CDR3 loop is CASSQRHYEQYF. The CDR3 bases are TGCGCCAGCAGCCAAAGACACTACGAGCAGTACTTC.

This sequence joins TRBV6-6 and TRBJ2-3; maybe TRBD2 (6 bases). Trimming left V 6 bases short and J 8 bases short, with 15 bases between. The CDR3 totals 13 residues. The germline V gene has CDR1 MNHNY and CDR2 SVGAGI (reference sequence). CDR3 sequence (DNA): TGTGCCAGCAGGGGGGGAGAGCTGGTTACGCAGTATTTT. It is translated as CASRGGELVTQYF.